Listed below are T cell receptor beta chains from one sample, sequenced in a study of patients and donors after allogeneic stem cell transplantation. TCRdb reanalysed the RT-PCR reads using MiXCR and keeps one entry per CDR3 protein. The sample yields approximately 160,000 distinct CDR3 sequences, about 24% seen once. Sample: blood, either unsorted or a sorted T cell fraction (not recorded which). The receptor set was obtained from a human donor who was either an allogeneic HSCT recipient or a stem cell or donor lymphocyte infusion donor (not recorded which). It is not recorded whose cells these are; they may come from a transplant donor. CDR3s include the opening cysteine and the closing phenylalanine or tryptophan. A D gene is named only where the DNA matches it firmly. Rows may omit the clone size; those that give it use once, few, many or a size class.

D	V	size	J	DNA	CDR3
NA	TRBV29-1	NA	TRBJ2-6	TGCAGCGTTGGCTGGGCTGGGGCCAACGTCCTGACTTTC	CSVGWAGANVLTF
TRBD1	TRBV20-1	NA	TRBJ2-3	TGCAGTGCAAACAGGGGGCGTCTGAAAGATACGCAGTATTTT	CSANRGRLKDTQYF
NA	TRBV18	few	TRBJ1-2	TGTGCCAGCTCACCCGGGAGCGCTAACTATGGCTACACCTTC	CASSPGSANYGYTF
NA	TRBV27	few	TRBJ1-1	TGTGCCAGCAGTCCGTCACAAGACTTCTTCACTGAAGCTTTCTTT	CASSPSQDFFTEAFF
NA	TRBV3-1	NA	TRBJ1-6	TGTGCCAGCAGCCAAGATCTGGGGGGAGGCTATAATTCACCCCTCCACTTT	CASSQDLGGGYNSPLHF
NA	TRBV21-1	NA	TRBJ2-7	TGTGCCAGCAGCAAAGGACAGGATCCATCAATCTACGAGCAGTACTTC	CASSKGQDPSIYEQYF
NA	TRBV27	NA	TRBJ1-2	TGTGCCAGCAGTTCCGCCGCACACCAGGCCGGGGTTGGCTATGGCTACACCTTC	CASSSAAHQAGVGYGYTF
TRBD1	TRBV19	NA	TRBJ2-1	TGTGCCAGTAGTATAGCAGGGGGCAGGTACAATGAGCAGTTCTTC	CASSIAGGRYNEQFF
NA	TRBV5-1	NA	TRBJ1-3	TGCGCCAGCAGCAGGGGAGGGTCTGGAAACACCATATATTTT	CASSRGGSGNTIYF
NA	TRBV5-1	NA	TRBJ2-2	TGCGCCAGCAGCTTGGAGGGTATCACCGGGGAGCTGTTTTTT	CASSLEGITGELFF
NA	TRBV29-1	NA	TRBJ2-7	TGCAGCGTACCCACAGGGGGGGACGACGAGCAGTACTTC	CSVPTGGDDEQYF
NA	TRBV7-9	many	TRBJ1-1	TGTGCCAGCAGCTCCCAGATGAACACTGAAGCTTTCTTT	CASSSQMNTEAFF
NA	TRBV27	NA	TRBJ2-7	TGTGCCAGCAGTTCCCGACGGTATTACGAGCAGTACTTC	CASSSRRYYEQYF
TRBD2	TRBV20-1	few	TRBJ2-1	TGCAGTGCTAGAGCCCTACTGCTAGCGGGGACATACAATGAGCAGTTCTTC	CSARALLLAGTYNEQFF
TRBD1	TRBV27	NA	TRBJ2-7	TGTGCCAGCAGTTCCCGGGACAGGGACTACGAGCAGTACTTC	CASSSRDRDYEQYF
NA	TRBV3-1	NA	TRBJ2-2	TGTGCCAGCAGCCAGAACTCGTTTGGTGGGGAGCTGTTTTTT	CASSQNSFGGELFF
NA	TRBV27	NA	TRBJ1-1	TGTGCCAGCAGTCCAGGGTGGGGCACTGAAGCTTTCTTT	CASSPGWGTEAFF
TRBD2	TRBV20-1	NA	TRBJ2-3	TGCAGTGCCATACTAGCGGATAACACAGATACGCAGTATTTT	CSAILADNTDTQYF
NA	TRBV20-1	NA	TRBJ2-7	TGCAGTGCTAGAGGGACTTTGAAATCCTACGAGCAGTACTTC	CSARGTLKSYEQYF
NA	TRBV7-8	NA	TRBJ1-4	TGTGCCAGCAGCAAAACCGGGAGAAATGAAAAACTGTTTTTT	CASSKTGRNEKLFF
NA	TRBV4-3	NA	TRBJ2-7	TGCGCCAGCAGCCAAGATATCGCCACCTACGAGCAGTACTTC	CASSQDIATYEQYF
TRBD2	TRBV5-1	NA	TRBJ2-1	TGCGCCAGCAGCGGGGGACTAGAGCAGTTCTTC	CASSGGLEQFF
TRBD1	TRBV20-1	NA	TRBJ1-2	TGCAGTGCTCCGTCCTTGACAGGGGATAATGGCTACACCTTC	CSAPSLTGDNGYTF
NA	TRBV5-1	few	TRBJ2-7	TGCGCCAGCAGCTTATCCGTCGGCAGGTACTCCTACGAGCAGTACTTC	CASSLSVGRYSYEQYF